This T cell receptor beta chain was sequenced during a study of shared clonotypes between healthy human individuals. Using immunoSEQ multiplex PCR, the repertoire was profiled, and TCRdb retains in-frame clones only, with some absent. Here the sample spans about 2.4 million clones, around 90% being singletons. CDR1 is WSHSY, CDR2 SAAADI, per germline. V was clipped by 8 bases and J by 6 bases, with 14 bases between them. The length of the CDR3 is 13 residues. The chain recombines TRBV10-2 with TRBJ1-5; D is unclear. Sequencing was carried out using naive CD4+ T cells sorted from blood. Subset in this sample: CD45RA+ positively selected. The sequence came from a man younger than 30 in good health. The CDR3 nucleotides are TGCGCCAGCGGTGGGATAAAGAGTCAGCCCCAGCATTTT. The encoded protein is CASGGIKSQPQHF.